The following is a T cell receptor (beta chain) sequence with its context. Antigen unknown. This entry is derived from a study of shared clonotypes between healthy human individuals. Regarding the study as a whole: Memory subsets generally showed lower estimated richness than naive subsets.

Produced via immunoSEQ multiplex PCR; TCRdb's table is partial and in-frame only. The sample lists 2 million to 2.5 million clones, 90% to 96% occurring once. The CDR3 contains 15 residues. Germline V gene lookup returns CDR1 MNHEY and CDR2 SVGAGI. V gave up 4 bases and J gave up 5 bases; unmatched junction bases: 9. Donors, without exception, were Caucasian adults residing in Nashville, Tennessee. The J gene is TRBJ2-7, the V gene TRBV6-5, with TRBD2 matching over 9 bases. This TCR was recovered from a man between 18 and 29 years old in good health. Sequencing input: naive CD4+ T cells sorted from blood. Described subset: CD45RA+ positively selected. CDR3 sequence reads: CASSFTTSGRDEQYF. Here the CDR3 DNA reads TGTGCCAGCAGTTTCACGACTAGCGGACGCGACGAGCAGTACTTC.